The present T cell receptor (beta chain) was sequenced within a study of T cell repertoires in cytomegalovirus infection. On the study more broadly: The study used recently identified HLA-C-restricted and well-studied HLA-B-restricted CMV epitopes. A matching HLA type, together with CMV infection, was signaled by public TCR beta signatures.

To note about this clonotype: No antigen is known for it. It may be a read error: a sequence one base away is much more abundant.

TCRdb called the reads again in MiXCR, with one record for every CDR3 protein. The sample lists 680,000 or so distinct CDR3 sequences; about 30% were seen once. Germline loops: CDR1 SGHTA, CDR2 FQGNSA. The CDR3 totals 12 residues. Study-level findings and limits: Identification of carriers of CMV plus the relevant HLA was performed using cumulative public TCR beta family frequency. The ex vivo response was dominated by HLA-C-restricted CMV-specific TCR beta clonotypes.

This TCR was recovered from a human donor in good health (CMV status not recorded). Some clones in this sample may be carry-over from other donors' samples. This chain uses TRBV7-2 with TRBJ2-7; D assignment may be TRBD1 or TRBD2 (5 bases each). The input for sequencing was cultured PBMCs, taken from culture after CMV antigen stimulation. Here the CDR3 DNA reads TGTGCCAGCAGCTTGGGGGTGAGCGAGCGGTACTTC. Protein product: CASSLGVSERYF.